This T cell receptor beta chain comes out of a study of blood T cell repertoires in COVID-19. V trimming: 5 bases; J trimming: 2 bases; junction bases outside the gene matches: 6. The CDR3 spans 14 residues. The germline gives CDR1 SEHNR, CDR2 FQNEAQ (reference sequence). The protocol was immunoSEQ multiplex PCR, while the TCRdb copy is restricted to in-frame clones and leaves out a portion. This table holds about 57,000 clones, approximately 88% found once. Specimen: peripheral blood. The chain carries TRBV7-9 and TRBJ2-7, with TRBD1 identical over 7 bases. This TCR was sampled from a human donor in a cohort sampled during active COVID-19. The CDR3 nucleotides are TGTGCCAGCAGCACAACACAGGGGACCTACGAGCAGTACTTC. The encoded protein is CASSTTQGTYEQYF. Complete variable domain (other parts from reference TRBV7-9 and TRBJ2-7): DTGVSQNPRHKITKRGQNVTFRCDPISEHNRLYWYRQTLGQGPEFLTYFQNEAQLEKSRLLSDRFSAERPKGSFSTLEIQRTEQGDSAMYLCASSTTQGTYEQYFGPGTRLTVT.